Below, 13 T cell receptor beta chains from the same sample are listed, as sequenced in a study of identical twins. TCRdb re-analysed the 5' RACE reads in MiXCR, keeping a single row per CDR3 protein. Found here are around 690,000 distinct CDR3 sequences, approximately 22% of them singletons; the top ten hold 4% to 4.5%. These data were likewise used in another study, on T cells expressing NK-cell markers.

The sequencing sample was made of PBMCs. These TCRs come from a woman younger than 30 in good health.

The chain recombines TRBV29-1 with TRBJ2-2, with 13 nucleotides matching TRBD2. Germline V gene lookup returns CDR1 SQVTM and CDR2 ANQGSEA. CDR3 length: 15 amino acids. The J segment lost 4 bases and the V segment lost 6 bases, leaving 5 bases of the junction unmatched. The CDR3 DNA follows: TGCAGCGTCCGGACTAGCGGGGGTTCCACCGGGGAGCTGTTTTTT. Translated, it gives CSVRTSGGSTGELFF.

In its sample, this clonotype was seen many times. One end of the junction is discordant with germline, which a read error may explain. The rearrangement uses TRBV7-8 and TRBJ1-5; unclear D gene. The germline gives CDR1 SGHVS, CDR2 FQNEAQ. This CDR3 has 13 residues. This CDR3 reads CASRLGGNQPQHF. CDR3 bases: TGTGCCAGCAGATTAGGCGGGAATCAGCCCCAGCATTTT.

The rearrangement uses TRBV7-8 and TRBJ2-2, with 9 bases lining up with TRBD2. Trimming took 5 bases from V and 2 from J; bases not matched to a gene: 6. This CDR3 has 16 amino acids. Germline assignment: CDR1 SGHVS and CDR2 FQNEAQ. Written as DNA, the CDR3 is TGTGCCAGCAGCGCCCGCGGGGGGGCCAACACCGGGGAGCTGTTTTTT. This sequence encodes CASSARGGANTGELFF.

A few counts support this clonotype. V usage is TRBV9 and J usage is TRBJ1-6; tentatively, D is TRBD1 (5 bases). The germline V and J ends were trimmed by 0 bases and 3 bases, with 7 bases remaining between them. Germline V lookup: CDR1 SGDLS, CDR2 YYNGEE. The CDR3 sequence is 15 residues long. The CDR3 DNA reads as TGTGCCAGCAGCGTAGGAGGGGACTATAATTCACCCCTCCACTTT. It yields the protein CASSVGGDYNSPLHF.

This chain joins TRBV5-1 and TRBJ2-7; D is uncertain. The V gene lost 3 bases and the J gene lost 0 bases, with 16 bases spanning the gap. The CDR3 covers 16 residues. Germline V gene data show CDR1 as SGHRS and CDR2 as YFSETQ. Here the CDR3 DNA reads TGCGCCAGCAGCTCGGATCCTGTGGTGAGCTCCTACGAGCAGTACTTC. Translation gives CASSSDPVVSSYEQYF.

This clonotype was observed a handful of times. The CDR3 coding sequence is TGTGCCAGCAGTCGATTCACTAGCGGGACCAACAATGAGCAGTTCTTC. This encodes CASSRFTSGTNNEQFF. The chain couples TRBV6-2 or TRBV6-3 to TRBJ2-1; 10 bases are shared with TRBD2. The germline gives CDR1 MNHEY, CDR2 SVGEGT. This CDR3 has 16 residues. Trimming removed 5 bases from V and 5 bases from J; junction bases left unmatched: 9.

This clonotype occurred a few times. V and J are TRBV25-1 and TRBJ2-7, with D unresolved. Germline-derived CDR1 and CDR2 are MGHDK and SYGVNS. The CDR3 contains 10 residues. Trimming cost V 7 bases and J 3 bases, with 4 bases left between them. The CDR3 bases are TGTGCCAGCACCTACTACGAGCAGTACTTC. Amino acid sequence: CASTYYEQYF.

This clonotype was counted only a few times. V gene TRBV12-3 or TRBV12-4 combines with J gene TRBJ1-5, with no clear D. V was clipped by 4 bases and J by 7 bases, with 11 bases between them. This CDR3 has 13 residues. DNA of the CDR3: TGTGCCAGCAGTTCCTGGGAGAGACAGCCCCAGCATTTT. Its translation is CASSSWERQPQHF.

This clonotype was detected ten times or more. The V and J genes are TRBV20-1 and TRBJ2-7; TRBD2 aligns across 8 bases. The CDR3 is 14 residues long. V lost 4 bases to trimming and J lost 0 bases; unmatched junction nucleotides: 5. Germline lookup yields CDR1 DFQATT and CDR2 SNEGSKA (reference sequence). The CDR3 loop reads CSATSGGHSYEQYF. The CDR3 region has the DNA TGCAGTGCTACCTCGGGGGGGCACTCCTACGAGCAGTACTTC.

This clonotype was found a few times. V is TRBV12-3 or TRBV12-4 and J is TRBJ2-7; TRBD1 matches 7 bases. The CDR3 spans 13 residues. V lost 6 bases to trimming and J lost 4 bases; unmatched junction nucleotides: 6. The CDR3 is CASSNRGKYEQYF. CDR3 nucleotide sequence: TGTGCCAGCAGCAACAGGGGCAAGTACGAGCAGTACTTC.

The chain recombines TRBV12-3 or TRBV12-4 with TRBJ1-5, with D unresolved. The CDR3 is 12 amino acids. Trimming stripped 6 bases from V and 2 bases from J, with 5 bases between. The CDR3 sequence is CASSHRNQPQHF. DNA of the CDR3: TGTGCCAGCAGCCACCGCAATCAGCCCCAGCATTTT.

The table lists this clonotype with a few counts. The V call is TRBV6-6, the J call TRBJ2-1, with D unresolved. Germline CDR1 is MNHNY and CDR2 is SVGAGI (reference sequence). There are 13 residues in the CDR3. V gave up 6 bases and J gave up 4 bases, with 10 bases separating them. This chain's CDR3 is CASSPIGYNEQFF. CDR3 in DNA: TGTGCCAGCAGCCCTATAGGGTACAATGAGCAGTTCTTC.

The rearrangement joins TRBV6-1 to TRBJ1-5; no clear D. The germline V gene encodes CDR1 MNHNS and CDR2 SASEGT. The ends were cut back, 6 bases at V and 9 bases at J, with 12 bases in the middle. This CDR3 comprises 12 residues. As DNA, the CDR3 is TGTGCCAGCAGGACGGGTTTTTCGCCCCAGCATTTT. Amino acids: CASRTGFSPQHF.